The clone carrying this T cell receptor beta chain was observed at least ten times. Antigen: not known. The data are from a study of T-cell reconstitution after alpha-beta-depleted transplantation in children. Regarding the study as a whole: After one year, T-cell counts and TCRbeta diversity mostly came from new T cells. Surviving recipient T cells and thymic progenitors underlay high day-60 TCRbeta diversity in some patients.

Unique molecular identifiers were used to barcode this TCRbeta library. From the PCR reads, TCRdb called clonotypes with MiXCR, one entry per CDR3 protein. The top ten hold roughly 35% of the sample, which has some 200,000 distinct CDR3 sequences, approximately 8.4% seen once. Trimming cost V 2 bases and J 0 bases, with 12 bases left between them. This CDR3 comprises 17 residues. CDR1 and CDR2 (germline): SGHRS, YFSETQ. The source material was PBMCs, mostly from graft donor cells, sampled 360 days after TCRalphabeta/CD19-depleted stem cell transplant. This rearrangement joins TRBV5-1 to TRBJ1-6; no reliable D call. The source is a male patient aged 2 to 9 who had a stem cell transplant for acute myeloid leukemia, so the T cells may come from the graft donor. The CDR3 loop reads CASSLKQLSSYNSPLHF. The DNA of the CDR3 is TGCGCCAGCAGCTTAAAACAGTTGAGCTCCTATAATTCACCCCTCCACTTT.